This TCR beta chain stems from a study of shared clonotypes between healthy human individuals (dated by TCRdb to about 2020). Regarding the research as a whole: Two women and a few men aged 18 to 49 years were included in the cohort. Libraries were prepared and TCR repertoires were sequenced by different laboratories using diverse techniques, in order to increase sequencing depth and limit assay-specific biases. For each donor, CD4 naive and CD4 memory were each run on three plates, CD8 naive on two plates, and CD8 memory on one plate. Leukapheresis yielded between about 0.94 and 10 billion PBMCs per donor. To estimate repertoire size and how much clonotypes are shared between individuals, the study performed deep sequencing of blood TCR repertoires from about five healthy adults.

CD8 naive samples were CD45RO-negative cells positively selected for CCR7, giving a CD45RA+CCR7+ population that excluded TemRA cells. The donors were healthy, HIV-negative adults with no recently reported acute infections or vaccinations. All donors were Caucasian adults living in Nashville, Tennessee, USA. After blood collection by leukapheresis, PBMCs were isolated using Ficoll-Histopaque density gradient centrifugation and then cryopreserved in the vapor phase of liquid nitrogen. Analytical flow cytometry was used to check the purity and quantity of every magnetically sorted T cell population. Genomic DNA was isolated from every sorted fraction and measured by UV absorbance on a Nanodrop 2000c. The CDR3 sequence holds 12 residues, the cysteine and phenylalanine included. The entry retains the CDR3 DNA only, 36 bases that are in frame from base 1. CDR1 and CDR2 (SQVTM, ANQGSEA) derive from the germline V gene. Relative to germline, V is 4 bases shorter and J is 0 bases shorter, with 6 bases between their ends.

What the research found in general, with its limitations: Higher generation probabilities were observed for clonotypes shared by all four sorted-subset donors than for non-shared clonotypes. Across a handful of donors, approximately 5% of naive CD4, approximately 3.5% of naive CD8, 2.3% of memory CD4, and approximately 0.42% of memory CD8 clonotypes were shared. Pairwise subsampling led to the expectation that sequencing depth would affect the degree of clonotype sharing among donors. The small number of donors limited the genetic and exposure-history diversity represented. Even with the large sequencing depth, rarefaction of the sorted-subset datasets indicated that sequencing was incomplete. Sampling was restricted to blood, and TCR repertoires in tissues likely differ from the TCR repertoires found in blood. Larger estimated clonotype richness was generally found for naive subsets than for memory subsets.

Turning to this clone: There is no known antigen for this receptor. The record has no base qualities; no much larger clone is one base away.

Using the deep immunoSEQ assay, TCR CDR3 regions were amplified from genomic DNA by multiplex PCR. Genomic DNA extracted from each cell subset was distributed evenly over all wells of several immunoSEQ 96-well plates, and each plate served as one replicate. For sorted subsets, around 200 ng genomic DNA, equal to 30,000 to 35,000 T cell genomes, was loaded into each replicate PCR. The purified libraries were quantified using a Qubit 3.0 fluorometer, sized with a Bioanalyzer 2100, and then quantified again using the KAPA Library Quantification kit. A separate single-read 150-cycle Illumina NextSeq 550 flow cell was used to sequence each immunoSEQ 96-well plate. The study's processing was this. Because the immunoSEQ output included only junctional sequences and no quality scores, the filtering could not be the same as the filtering used for full-length reads. Sequences were annotated with PyIR, a Python wrapper for IgBLAST v1.9, using IMGT germline references to assign V/J genes and CDR3. Reads were removed for weak V/J assignments (E-value above 1e-6), missing CDR3, stop codons, out-of-frame junctions, or ambiguous translated residues. V3J clonotypes were defined as sequences sharing an identical inferred V gene, J gene, and CDR3 amino acid sequence. Percentage overlap between repertoires was calculated by dividing the number of shared unique clonotypes by the size of the smaller repertoire. RTK rarefaction, the Chao1 estimator, and Recon v2.1 estimates of unobserved clonotypes were used to assess repertoire richness. Generation probabilities for all TCRbeta clonotypes obtained by the gDNA method from a few donors were computed using OLGA. TCRdb mirrors the immuneACCESS table, restricted to in-frame sequences. Some clones are absent from its copies; in checked studies, under half trace to an unresolved V gene, and the reason for the others is unknown. The D gene and trimming were derived from the DNA, and the V and J assignments and clone size from that table. The sample yields some 630,000 clones; around 96% were counted once. The top ten clones comprise roughly 0.1% of the sample.

The receptor was isolated from a woman aged 25-40 years in good health. The chain employs TRBV29-1 and TRBJ1-2; the D gene cannot be resolved reliably. The sample taken for sequencing was naive CD8+ T cells sorted from blood. Sample cell subset or site, as interpreted from the label and publication: CD45RA+CCR7+. The DNA is TGCAGCGTTGTGGGTACTAACTATGGCTACACCTTC. Translated, it gives CSVVGTNYGYTF.